A single sample gave rise to the 18 T cell receptor beta chains below, sequenced in a study of post-analysis software for immune sequencing data. The antigens these receptors bind are not known. The authors incorporated unique molecular identifiers into the TCR beta cDNA libraries. TCRdb called the PCR reads again in MiXCR, with one record for every CDR3 protein. Of hundreds of thousands of distinct CDR3 sequences in the sample, about 32% were seen once. Study findings and constraints: Four or five TRBV segments were more frequent in patients than controls; TRBV5-6, TRBV5-1 and TRBV20-1 belonged to this group.

Input material: blood. Receptors were obtained from a girl under 18 with multiple sclerosis.

Turning to this clonotype: This clone may be a read error of a much larger clone one base away. The rearrangement links TRBV20-1 to TRBJ2-3; D ambiguous. The CDR3 is 11 residues long. Per germline, CDR1 DFQATT and CDR2 SNEGSKA (reference sequence). DNA for the CDR3: TGCGGTGCTAGAGCTGCAGATACGCAGTATTTT. Encoded protein: CGARAADTQYF.

V gene TRBV4-1 combines with J gene TRBJ2-7; TRBD1 agrees at 9 bases. CDR1 is MGHRA, CDR2 YSYEKL, per germline. The CDR3 is 16 amino acids. The J segment lost 6 bases and the V segment lost 0 bases, leaving 9 bases of the junction unmatched. CDR3 sequence reads: CASSQDHGTGYCEQYF. The CDR3 nucleotides are TGCGCCAGCAGCCAAGATCACGGGACAGGGTACTGCGAGCAGTACTTC.

This clonotype was recorded many times. The chain combines TRBV29-1 with TRBJ1-2; D unresolved. Trimming pared 2 bases from V and 8 bases from J, leaving 12 bases between. The length of the CDR3 is 12 residues. The germline V gene encodes CDR1 SQVTM and CDR2 ANQGSEA. The CDR3 here is CSVEYEFRGYTF. The CDR3 DNA reads as TGCAGCGTTGAATATGAGTTCCGCGGCTACACCTTC.

This clonotype was observed a single time. One end of the junction fails to match germline, which may point to a read error. The chain uses TRBV7-2 and TRBJ2-6, with D perhaps assigned TRBD1 or TRBD2 (5 bases each). Germline CDR1 is SGHTA and CDR2 is FQGNSA. The CDR3 contains 15 residues. CDR3 in DNA: TGTGCCAGCAGCCCCGAACCCTCTGGGGGCAACGTCCTGACTTTC. Protein sequence: CASSPEPSGGNVLTF.

This clonotype was detected ten times or more. The chain carries TRBV20-1 and TRBJ1-4; D gene unclear. CDR1 and CDR2 from the germline V gene are DFQATT and SNEGSKA (reference sequence). V lost 4 bases and J lost 7, with 25 bases in between. This CDR3 comprises 17 residues. The CDR3 DNA follows: TGCAGTGCTACCACCCCTTTGGACGCACGAATGGGTGAAAAACTGTTTTTT. It is translated as CSATTPLDARMGEKLFF.

The chain is built from TRBV20-1 and TRBJ2-6, with D unclear. The CDR3 loop spans 17 amino acids. V gave up 5 bases and J gave up 0 bases, with 17 bases separating them. The germline V gene has CDR1 DFQATT and CDR2 SNEGSKA (reference sequence). In DNA, the CDR3 is TGCAGTGCTTCACCCTACGACGAAAACTCTGGGGCCAACGTCCTGACTTTC. Its protein is CSASPYDENSGANVLTF.

This clonotype was observed a handful of times. V is TRBV6-2 or TRBV6-3 and J is TRBJ2-7, with D uncertain. CDR3 length equals 16 residues. Trimming took off 0 bases at V and 1 base at J, with 13 bases between the two ends. Germline-derived CDR1 and CDR2 are MNHEY and SVGEGT. CDR3 residues: CASSYSGKTPSYEQYF. The DNA for the CDR3 is TGTGCCAGCAGTTACTCGGGGAAGACCCCGTCCTACGAGCAGTACTTC.

The J gene is TRBJ2-3, the V gene TRBV9; D not certain. V was shortened by 2 bases and J by 2 bases, with 12 bases between the two germline ends. The CDR3 runs 15 residues. CDR1 and CDR2 from the germline V gene are SGDLS and YYNGEE. The CDR3 spells CASSVSDIITDTQYF. In DNA, the CDR3 is TGTGCCAGCAGCGTTTCCGACATCATCACAGATACGCAGTATTTT.

The rearrangement uses TRBV29-1 and TRBJ2-3, with 13 positions matching TRBD2. Trimming took 7 bases from V and 5 from J; bases not matched to a gene: 9. The CDR3 loop spans 15 amino acids. Germline CDR1 reads SQVTM; CDR2 reads ANQGSEA. CDR3 sequence (DNA): TGCAGCGAACCAGGACTAGCGGGAGTCGAAGATACGCAGTATTTT. This sequence encodes CSEPGLAGVEDTQYF.

The rearrangement joins TRBV4-1 to TRBJ2-7; TRBD2 aligns across 9 bases. The CDR3 consists of 16 residues. Trimming took 0 bases from V and 5 from J; bases not matched to a gene: 8. Germline CDR1 and CDR2: MGHRA and YSYEKL. The CDR3 is CASSQDPAGGYDEQYF. CDR3 nucleotide sequence: TGCGCCAGCAGCCAAGATCCGGCGGGAGGGTATGACGAGCAGTACTTC.

This clonotype was counted between two and nine times. The gene calls are TRBV20-1 and TRBJ1-1; the D gene is possibly TRBD1 (5 bases). Trimming took 3 bases from V and 0 from J, leaving 17 bases between them. This CDR3 region has 16 residues. CDR1 DFQATT and CDR2 SNEGSKA come from the germline V gene (reference sequence). The CDR3 nucleotides are TGCAGTGCTAGGGGACCGATCGGGCGGATGAACACTGAAGCTTTCTTT. This encodes CSARGPIGRMNTEAFF.

In DNA form, the CDR3 reads TGTGCCAGCATCGTTGCTAGCCCTGGGGATACGCAGTATTTT. It yields the protein CASIVASPGDTQYF. The chain combines TRBV2 with TRBJ2-3, with D possibly being TRBD2 (5 bases). From germline, CDR1 is SNHLY and CDR2 FYNNEI. V shed 7 bases and J shed 6 bases, with 17 bases lying between them. The CDR3 totals 14 residues.

This clonotype came up a few times. V gene TRBV7-2 combines with J gene TRBJ1-2, with a weak D call TRBD1 (5 bases). Trimming took off 5 bases at V and 6 bases at J, with 19 bases between the two ends. The germline gives CDR1 SGHTA, CDR2 FQGNSA. The CDR3 spans 15 residues. The CDR3 region is CASSPQSQGLHGYTF. The CDR3 DNA reads as TGTGCCAGCAGCCCACAGTCCCAGGGTCTCCATGGCTACACCTTC.

The chain links TRBV27 to TRBJ2-3, with 7 nucleotides matching TRBD1. The CDR3 runs to 15 residues. With V trimmed by 6 bases and J by 5 bases, 11 bases remained unmatched. The germline gives CDR1 MNHEY, CDR2 SMNVEV (reference sequence). CDR3: CASSPRDSFGDTQYF. The CDR3 region has the DNA TGTGCCAGCAGCCCCCGGGACAGCTTCGGAGATACGCAGTATTTT.

This clonotype has ten or more counts. The chain recombines TRBV7-2 with TRBJ2-5; no definite D call. The CDR3 is 12 amino acids. Trimming pared 3 bases from V and 5 bases from J, leaving 7 bases between. CDR1 SGHTA and CDR2 FQGNSA come from the germline V gene. CDR3 sequence: CASSFLSETQYF. The DNA of the CDR3 is TGTGCCAGCAGCTTCCTAAGCGAGACCCAGTACTTC.

This clonotype has only a few counts. The chain combines TRBV18 with TRBJ1-2; a weak D match, TRBD1 (5 bases). The CDR3 is 16 amino acids. The V end lost 2 bases, the J end lost 6 bases, and 19 bases lay between the germline ends. Germline V gene sequence: CDR1 KGHSH, CDR2 LQKENI. The CDR3 DNA follows: TGTGCCAGCTCACCAGGTCAGGGCACCCTCAACCATGGCTACACCTTC. Its protein product is CASSPGQGTLNHGYTF.

This chain connects TRBV25-1 to TRBJ1-2, with a possible D match to TRBD1 (6 bases). This CDR3 is built from 16 residues. Germline V gene sequence: CDR1 MGHDK, CDR2 SYGVNS. V shed 6 bases and J shed 4 bases, with 21 bases lying between them. CDR3 amino acids: CASRKEGGQGGYGYTF. DNA of the CDR3: TGTGCCAGCAGAAAAGAAGGGGGGCAGGGTGGCTATGGCTACACCTTC.

This sequence joins TRBV28 and TRBJ2-1; 12 nucleotides line up with TRBD1. This CDR3 comprises 18 residues. The germline gives CDR1 MDHEN, CDR2 SYDVKM. Trimming removed 6 bases from V and 2 bases from J; junction bases left unmatched: 11. Written as DNA, the CDR3 is TGTGCCAGCAGCGTCCCGGGACAGGGGGCTAGCGCCTACAATGAGCAGTTCTTC. This encodes CASSVPGQGASAYNEQFF.